This T cell receptor beta chain was documented in a study of vaccination effects on CD4 cells after COVID-19 (dated by TCRdb to the early 2020s). With regard to the full study: Post-vaccine samples across the study were collected a median of 72 days after the second dose, with a range of 14 to 241. SARS-CoV-2 spike-specific CD4+ TCR repertoires from before and after mRNA vaccination were compared in COVID-19 convalescent patients and in infection-naive vaccine recipients. A total of more than 8 COVID-19 convalescent patients and several SARS-CoV-2-naive healthy vaccine recipients were included in the full study. Cultures from other donors in the study were sequenced with the Oncomine TCR Beta short-read assay on an Illumina iSeq 100.

About this clone itself: Its antigen remains undetermined. No much larger clone is present one base from it, and per-base qualities are unavailable.

V loses 4 bases of germline sequence and J loses 0 bases, and the interval between the two ends is 6 bases. The CDR3 contains 13 residues, cysteine and phenylalanine counted. Only CDR3 DNA is held: 39 bases, read in frame from base 1. The germline V gene specifies KGHSH as CDR1 and LQKENI as CDR2. In the ViraFEST assay, PBMC were stimulated with viral peptide pools, and antigen-specific CD4+ T cell clonotypes were then identified by expansion using TCR sequencing. After around 10 days of culture, CD4+ T cells were isolated with the EasySep CD4+ T cell isolation kit. Participants received two doses of either the BNT162b2 or the mRNA-1273 mRNA SARS-CoV-2 vaccine. None of the healthy vaccine recipients had a prior SARS-CoV-2 infection, which was confirmed by nucleocapsid antibody tests that came back negative both before and after vaccination. Some 2 million PBMC per well were cultured in IMDM with about 4.8% human AB serum, 10 IU/ml IL-2 and gentamicin, plus 10 ug/ml peptides. On days 3 and 7, half of the culture medium was replaced with fresh IL-2-containing medium. Each peptide stimulation condition was cultured in triplicate wells unless otherwise noted. Using Ficoll-Paque Plus gradient centrifugation, PBMC were separated from whole blood and then either used fresh or cryopreserved at -140C. The spike proteins of SARS-CoV-2 and of the common cold coronaviruses HCoV-NL63, HCoV-OC43 and HCoV-229E were spanned by overlapping peptide pools. The QIAamp micro DNA kit was used to extract genomic DNA from the cultured CD4+ T cells.

Study-wide findings and limitations: In healthy vaccine recipients, vaccine-induced clones were almost all SARS-CoV-2 mono-reactive, with only 1 of 255 cross-reactive with common cold coronaviruses. Both infection-induced and vaccine-induced clones contracted markedly at late post-vaccination timepoints, which is consistent with waning T cell responses. Limitations of the study were the small number of convalescent patients and the absence of early post-infection timepoints.

To prepare the library, the immunoSEQ multiplex PCR assay was applied. DNA from the cultured and isolated CD4+ T cells underwent TCR beta CDR3 sequencing. The original pipeline was this. Non-productive TCR sequences were removed and reads were trimmed to the CDR3 region, keeping CDR3s of at least 7 amino acids. Antigen-specific clonotypes were identified with the MANAFEST web app by comparing expansion in peptide wells against reference cultures. For clones to be considered positive, expansion at FDR<0.05 versus reference and all other wells, an odds ratio above 5, and a frequency above 0.1% in two replicate wells were required. A clonotype was called cross-reactive if it was significantly expanded both in SARS-CoV-2 spike wells and in at least one common cold coronavirus spike condition. CDR3 similarity was assessed by Levenshtein distance using the stringdist R package, and unrooted trees were constructed with ape in R 3.6.1. The source is immuneACCESS, and TCRdb retained only in-frame sequences with V and J called. Part of the clones is not carried over; for the studies checked, unresolved V genes explain less than half of this, and the remainder is unexplained. The V and J calls and the clone size are those of that table, but D and trimming were determined from the DNA. The sample table records under 35,000 clones; approximately 68% of these occur just once. The ten largest clones capture 8% to 9% of the sample.

The source was CD4+ T cells from PBMCs cultured with SARS-CoV-2 spike peptides, collected after COVID-19 vaccination. This specimen's cell subset or site label, per the study, means: SARS-CoV-2 spike overlapping peptide pool stimulation. The chain couples TRBV18 to TRBJ1-2; perhaps TRBD1 is the D gene, with 6 bases matching. This sequence originates from a human donor who received a COVID-19 vaccine. The nucleotides read TGTGCCAGCTCACGGGACACTAACTATGGCTACACCTTC. This translates into CASSRDTNYGYTF.